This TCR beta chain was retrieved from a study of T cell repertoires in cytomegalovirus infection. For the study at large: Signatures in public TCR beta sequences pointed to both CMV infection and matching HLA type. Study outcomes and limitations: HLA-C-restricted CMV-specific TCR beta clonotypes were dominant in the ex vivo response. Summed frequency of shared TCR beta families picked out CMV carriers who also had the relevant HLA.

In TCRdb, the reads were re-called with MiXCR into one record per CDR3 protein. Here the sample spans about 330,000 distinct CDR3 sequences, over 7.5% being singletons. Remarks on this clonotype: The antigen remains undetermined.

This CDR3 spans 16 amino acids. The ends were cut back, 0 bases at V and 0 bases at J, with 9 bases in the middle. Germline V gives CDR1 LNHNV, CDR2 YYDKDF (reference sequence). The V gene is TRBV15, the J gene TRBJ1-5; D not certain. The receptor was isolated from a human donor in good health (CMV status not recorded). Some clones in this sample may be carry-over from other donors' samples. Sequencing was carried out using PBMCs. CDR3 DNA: TGTGCCACCAGCAGAGAAACGGAGTATAGCAATCAGCCCCAGCATTTT. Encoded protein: CATSRETEYSNQPQHF.